The 20 T cell receptor beta chains below were found in one sample sequenced in a study of blood T cell repertoires in COVID-19. The protocol was immunoSEQ multiplex PCR, while the TCRdb copy is restricted to in-frame clones and leaves out a portion. The sample lists roughly 330,000 clones; 80% to 90% were seen once. The specimen sequenced was PBMCs or T cells enriched from blood (not recorded which). The receptors were sampled from a woman aged 30 to 39 who had recovered from COVID-19.

This CDR3 is CATSDPTGVNGYTF. The CDR3, as DNA: TGTGCCACCAGTGACCCCACAGGGGTGAACGGCTACACCTTC. The J gene is TRBJ1-2, the V gene TRBV24-1, with TRBD1 matching over 7 bases. Unmatched junction bases numbered 9, after V lost 4 bases and J lost 8 bases. Germline V gene lookup returns CDR1 KGHDR and CDR2 SFDVKD. The CDR3 extends over 14 amino acids.

This clone was observed once. The chain employs TRBV5-6 and TRBJ1-6, with TRBD1 matching over 11 bases. The CDR3 covers 15 residues. V was pared by 3 bases and J by 10 bases, with 6 bases of the junction left unmatched. Per the germline V gene, CDR1 is SGHDT and CDR2 is YYEEEE. The CDR3 region is CASSSRTGGRSPLHF. The DNA for the CDR3 is TGTGCCAGCAGCTCACGGACAGGGGGCAGGTCACCCCTCCACTTT.

The chain has TRBV30 and TRBJ1-1; D not resolved. The CDR3 sequence is 14 residues long. Germline V gives CDR1 GTSNPN, CDR2 SVGIG (reference sequence). V was trimmed by 2 bases and J by 3 bases, leaving 13 bases between them. The CDR3 DNA sequence: TGTGCCTGGAGTAGTGGACCGGGAGACACTGAAGCTTTCTTT. Its protein is CAWSSGPGDTEAFF.

The chain recombines TRBV30 with TRBJ1-2, with a tentative D call TRBD1 (5 bases). The CDR3 contains 14 residues. The germline V gene has CDR1 GTSNPN and CDR2 SVGIG (reference sequence). Deletions cut 1 base from V and 3 bases from J, with 12 bases between. The DNA for the CDR3 is TGTGCCTGGAGTGAGAGACAGCATCACTATGGCTACACCTTC. This translates into CAWSERQHHYGYTF.

The CDR3 here is CASSVELQAGSDTQYF. In DNA, the CDR3 is TGTGCCAGCAGCGTAGAACTACAGGCCGGATCGGATACGCAGTATTTT. The V call is TRBV9, the J call TRBJ2-3, with D tentatively TRBD1 (5 bases). Trimming stripped 0 bases from V and 6 bases from J, with 17 bases between. CDR3 size: 16 residues. Germline assignment: CDR1 SGDLS and CDR2 YYNGEE.

The chain joins TRBV24-1 to TRBJ1-2, with TRBD1 identical over 9 bases. V lost 7 bases and J lost 2; bases outside the gene matches: 7. CDR3 length: 15 residues. The germline CDR1 and CDR2 sequences are KGHDR and SFDVKD. The CDR3: CATSNPGQGNYGYTF. The CDR3 nucleotides are TGTGCCACCAGCAACCCGGGACAGGGAAACTATGGCTACACCTTC.

The chain carries TRBV7-8 and TRBJ2-2; D is ambiguous. This CDR3 spans 14 amino acids. Germline V lookup: CDR1 SGHVS, CDR2 FQNEAQ. V was shortened by 2 bases and J by 3 bases, with 7 bases between the two germline ends. Here the CDR3 DNA reads TGTGCCAGCAGCTTAATCCGGGACACCGGGGAGCTGTTTTTT. Protein sequence: CASSLIRDTGELFF.

V is TRBV5-1 and J is TRBJ1-2; tentative D call: TRBD1 (6 bases). Trimming pared 2 bases from V and 0 bases from J, leaving 11 bases between. The germline gives CDR1 SGHRS, CDR2 YFSETQ. The CDR3 extends over 15 amino acids. The CDR3 DNA is TGCGCCAGCAGCTTAGGACAGCAACCTAACTATGGCTACACCTTC. Translated, it gives CASSLGQQPNYGYTF.

This clone was counted once. V is TRBV11-3 and J is TRBJ2-5; 7 nucleotides align to TRBD2. The CDR3 is 15 amino acids. The V gene's germline CDR1 is SGHNT and CDR2 YENEEA. V lost 1 base and J lost 3; bases outside the gene matches: 5. As DNA, the CDR3 is TGTGCCAGCAGCTTAGGCCAAAGCGGGGAAGAGACCCAGTACTTC. This encodes CASSLGQSGEETQYF.

The V gene is TRBV5-1, the J gene TRBJ2-3, with D perhaps matching TRBD2 (6 bases). This CDR3 has 17 amino acids. Trimming shortened V by 4 bases and J by 1 base, and 19 bases separated the two germline ends. Germline V CDR1 and CDR2: SGHRS, YFSETQ. This CDR3 reads CASSVGGSGHGTDTQYF. CDR3 nucleotides: TGCGCCAGCAGCGTTGGAGGTAGCGGCCATGGCACAGATACGCAGTATTTT.

The chain carries TRBV7-9 and TRBJ1-3; perhaps TRBD1 as D (5 bases). Looked up from germline, CDR1 is SEHNR and CDR2 is FQNEAQ (reference sequence). The CDR3 is 16 residues long. Trimming stripped 5 bases from V and 2 bases from J, with 16 bases between. In DNA, the CDR3 is TGTGCCAGCAGCACCAGCAGGGTGGGCCCTGGAAACACCATATATTTT. Protein sequence: CASSTSRVGPGNTIYF.

The rearrangement uses TRBV29-1 and TRBJ1-1, with D maybe TRBD1 (5 bases). The CDR3 sequence is 14 residues long. Per germline, CDR1 SQVTM and CDR2 ANQGSEA. V gave up 3 bases and J gave up 4 bases, with 15 bases separating them. CDR3 bases: TGCAGCGTTGAGGTGGCAGGGTTGGGCACTGAAGCTTTCTTT. Protein sequence: CSVEVAGLGTEAFF.

This clone was seen repeatedly, ten times or more. This CDR3 is also generated by other DNA sequences in the sample. V is TRBV5-1 and J is TRBJ1-2, with 9 bases that match TRBD1. Germline trimming cut 4 bases from V and 2 bases from J; bases unmatched to any gene: 6. CDR1 SGHRS and CDR2 YFSETQ come from the germline V gene. CDR3 length: 15 residues. This chain's CDR3 is CASSGTGRGNYGYTF. The CDR3 bases are TGCGCCAGCAGCGGGACAGGGAGAGGAAACTATGGCTACACCTTC.

The CDR3 loop reads CASGEGGDQPQHF. CDR3 DNA sequence: TGCGCCAGCGGGGAGGGGGGTGATCAGCCCCAGCATTTT. The V and J genes are TRBV10-2 and TRBJ1-5; possible D gene TRBD1, 6 bases. The V gene lost 8 bases and the J gene lost 5 bases, with 13 bases spanning the gap. Germline loops: CDR1 WSHSY, CDR2 SAAADI. This CDR3 is built from 13 residues.

V is TRBV19 and J is TRBJ1-5, with 7 nucleotides matching TRBD1. Trimming removed 3 bases from V and 6 bases from J; junction bases left unmatched: 8. Per the germline V gene, CDR1 is LNHDA and CDR2 is SQIVND (reference sequence). The length of the CDR3 is 15 residues. The CDR3 region is CASSILDRWGQPQHF. The CDR3 DNA reads as TGTGCCAGTAGTATCCTGGACAGGTGGGGTCAGCCCCAGCATTTT.

This rearrangement joins TRBV27 to TRBJ2-2; tentative D call: TRBD1 (5 bases). Looked up from germline, CDR1 is MNHEY and CDR2 is SMNVEV (reference sequence). Trimming took off 4 bases at V and 0 bases at J, with 9 bases between the two ends. This CDR3 spans 15 amino acids. The CDR3 bases are TGTGCCAGCAGTTCGACAGTAACGAACACCGGGGAGCTGTTTTTT. Protein sequence: CASSSTVTNTGELFF.

This chain uses TRBV7-9 with TRBJ1-2, with D hard to call. V dropped 2 bases and J dropped 8 bases, with 18 bases sitting between them. The CDR3 sequence is 15 residues long. Germline loops: CDR1 SEHNR, CDR2 FQNEAQ (reference sequence). The CDR3 DNA sequence: TGTGCCAGCAGCTTACGAATTACGGGGTATGGGGGCTACACCTTC. Translated, it gives CASSLRITGYGGYTF.

The V gene is TRBV4-1, the J gene TRBJ1-4; 10 positions agree with TRBD1. The CDR3 length is 18 residues. V lost 0 bases, J lost 7 bases, and 11 bases stayed unmatched. From germline, CDR1 is MGHRA and CDR2 YSYEKL. In DNA form, the CDR3 reads TGCGCCAGCAGCCAAGAACCGATTGACGGGACAGGGGCTGAAAAACTGTTTTTT. It specifies CASSQEPIDGTGAEKLFF.

V is TRBV2 and J is TRBJ2-1; 7 bases line up with TRBD2. The CDR3 extends over 15 amino acids. V was pared by 6 bases and J by 1 base, with 6 bases of the junction left unmatched. CDR1 SNHLY and CDR2 FYNNEI come from the germline V gene. DNA for the CDR3: TGTGCCAGCAGCCTGGGCGGGGGTTCCTACAATGAGCAGTTCTTC. It specifies CASSLGGGSYNEQFF.

This clone came up once. The J gene is TRBJ2-3, the V gene TRBV28, with unresolved D. There are 15 residues in the CDR3. V was shortened by 4 bases and J by 0 bases, with 11 bases between the two germline ends. Germline lookup yields CDR1 MDHEN and CDR2 SYDVKM. This chain's CDR3 is CASSSVALSTDTQYF. The CDR3 nucleotides are TGTGCCAGCAGTTCAGTGGCCCTTAGCACAGATACGCAGTATTTT. Together with reference TRBV28 and TRBJ2-3, the CDR3 gives the full variable domain: DVKVTQSSRYLVKRTGEKVFLECVQDMDHENMFWYRQDPGLGLRLIYFSYDVKMKEKGDIPEGYSVSREKKERFSLILESASTNQTSMYLCASSSVALSTDTQYFGPGTRLTVL.